The rows below give T cell receptor beta chains drawn from one sample of a study of identical twins. TCRdb re-derived calls from the 5' RACE reads in MiXCR, one entry per CDR3 protein. The data contain roughly 770,000 distinct CDR3 sequences, around a sixth of them singletons. These data also featured in a second study, about T cells expressing NK-cell markers.

The sequencing input was PBMCs. Receptors were obtained from a woman under 30 in good health. CDR3s include the opening cysteine and the closing phenylalanine or tryptophan. Size tells how often a clone was seen (once, few, many) or the class of an expanded clone, and some rows leave it out.

>many|TRBJ2-3|TRBV20-1
CSATSGGWRDTQYF
>few|TRBJ1-2|TRBV29-1
CSVGGQGRGYTF
>-|TRBJ1-1|TRBV7-9
CASSLASDRKPNTEAFF
>many|TRBJ1-5|TRBV7-2
CASSPDSSNQPQHF
>-|TRBJ2-5|TRBV6-2/TRBV6-3
CASSPQGPGTQYF
>many|TRBJ2-1|TRBV4-3
CASSPVPGLEVDEQFF
>few|TRBJ1-1|TRBV6-5
CASSYKLAAAEAFF
>many|TRBJ2-7|TRBV12-3/TRBV12-4
CASSPQGGARDEQYF
>-|TRBJ1-1|TRBV4-3
CASSQDRRFVTEAFF
>many|TRBJ2-3|TRBV6-5
CASSGTTDTQYF
>many|TRBJ2-3|TRBV5-5
CASSPSLDVTDTQYF
>once|TRBJ2-7|TRBV5-1
CASSSDGGRSLYEQYF
>many|TRBJ2-3|TRBV20-1
CSARRGGPTDTQYF
>many|TRBJ2-5|TRBV15
CATSTGLEQETQYF
>-|TRBJ2-7|TRBV7-2
CASSKQGASGYEQYF
>few|TRBJ2-1|TRBV7-2
CASSQPGFKARFF
>few|TRBJ2-1|TRBV3-1
CASSSTGEPYNEQFF
>-|TRBJ2-3|TRBV20-1
CSALLAGGRTDTQYF
>-|TRBJ2-1|TRBV12-3/TRBV12-4
CASSFRRGSYNEQFF
>-|-|TRBV10-3
CAISSGAELGDNEQYF
>few|TRBJ2-3|TRBV20-1
CSALPSGVTDTQYF
>few|TRBJ2-3|TRBV10-3
CAISDEVYSSTDTQYF
>-|TRBJ2-7|TRBV6-2/TRBV6-3
CASSYSSGGPYEQYF
>-|TRBJ2-3|TRBV5-1
CASSSLLADTQYF
>few|TRBJ1-6|TRBV20-1
CSATTALRDSPLHF
>-|TRBJ2-3|TRBV5-1
CASSLGGGLTDTQYF
>-|TRBJ2-5|TRBV7-3
CASSLGRGGMETQYF
>many|TRBJ2-1|TRBV6-1
CASSRETGGGGGEQFF
>few|TRBJ1-1|TRBV10-3
CAIGAALNTEAFF
>-|TRBJ2-1|TRBV21-1
CASPGQFF
>few|TRBJ2-1|TRBV19
CASRPSSGSSYNEQFF
>few|TRBJ2-1|TRBV5-6
CASITLIRDSSYNEQFF
>-|TRBJ2-2|TRBV10-3
CAIRVSGDTGELFF
>-|TRBJ2-7|TRBV5-1
CASSPRTERRHEQYF
>-|TRBJ2-2|TRBV5-1
CASGVGPGELFF
>few|TRBJ1-2|TRBV12-3/TRBV12-4
CASSHRVNYGYTF
>-|TRBJ1-5|TRBV7-2
CASSLAPYPGNSNQPQHF
>-|TRBJ2-7|TRBV5-8
CASSSPRQALYEQYF
>few|TRBJ2-1|TRBV29-1
CSVELADYNEQFF
>few|TRBJ2-1|TRBV5-1
CASSPTGTTYNEQFF
>-|TRBJ1-1|TRBV7-9
CASSFKTGYTNTEAFF
>few|TRBJ2-1|TRBV7-8
CASSLIDVPYNEQFF
>few|TRBJ2-7|TRBV6-1
CASSRPSGAGVYEQYF
>-|TRBJ2-7|TRBV20-1
CSVDTPVAHEQYF
>-|TRBJ2-7|TRBV5-1
CASSWGTGNDEQYF
>few|TRBJ2-1|TRBV12-3/TRBV12-4
CASSIASAYNEQFF
>few|TRBJ1-1|TRBV27
CASKTGGDGSAEAFF
>few|TRBJ2-5|TRBV29-1
CSASPEGKTQYF
>-|TRBJ2-1|TRBV12-3/TRBV12-4
CASSLAPSGGNEQFF
>few|TRBJ2-1|TRBV3-1
CASSQEGGSSYNEQFF
>-|TRBJ2-1|TRBV6-1
CASIQGAGTSGSYEQFF
>few|TRBJ2-1|TRBV29-1
CSVNTGGKSYEQFF
>-|TRBJ1-2|TRBV12-3/TRBV12-4
CASSLETGGASIGYTF
>-|TRBJ2-1|TRBV5-5
CASSPRDSPWNEQFF
>-|TRBJ2-2|TRBV7-2
CARPRRGGELFF
>-|TRBJ2-1|TRBV12-3/TRBV12-4
CASTTDRNEQFF
>few|TRBJ1-1|TRBV5-6
CASKGQANTEAFF
>few|TRBJ2-3|TRBV20-1
CSARATGLAGGPSLADTQYF